The clone carrying this TCR beta chain appeared many times. As yet, its antigen is unknown. Recently diagnosed hyperthyroidism of less than 2 months' duration affected patients aged 18 to 65. Patients were excluded because of uncontrolled infection, other autoimmune disease, pregnancy or lactation. Diagnosing involved the use of clinical symptoms, serum thyroxine and TRAb, thyroid ultrasound and orbital computed tomography. The sample belongs to a study of T cells in Graves' hyperthyroidism and ophthalmopathy. Findings and limits, study-wide: Blood samples included most of the expanded thyroid clonotypes exceeding 0.001.

There are 15 residues in the CDR3. Trimming cost V 4 bases and J 0 bases; bases outside gene matches: 6. CDR1 SEHNR and CDR2 FQNEAQ come from the germline V gene (reference sequence). Amplification of TCR beta CDR3 regions was performed using RNA transcripts as template. An initial round of RT-PCR targeting the TCR CDR3 relied on the HTBI primer set. TCRdb passed the multiplex PCR reads through MiXCR, listing each CDR3 protein once. The repertoire has around 400,000 distinct CDR3 sequences, 25% of them found once; the top ten carry 70% to 75%. Source material: blood. The chain recombines TRBV7-9 with TRBJ2-7; 7 bases are a match to TRBD1. The clonotype was recovered from a man aged 50-59 years with Graves' hyperthyroidism. The CDR3 protein is CASSSTGASSYEQYF. CDR3 nucleotide sequence: TGTGCCAGCAGCTCAACAGGGGCCAGCTCCTACGAGCAGTACTTC.